This T cell receptor (beta chain) is drawn from a study of T-cell memory formation after mild COVID-19. TCRdb processed the 5' RACE reads anew with MiXCR; each CDR3 protein has one entry. The sample holds 350,000 to 450,000 distinct CDR3 sequences; about 20% are singletons and the top ten take more than 8%. This clonotype was seen a handful of times. The TCR sequence derives from an adult woman who had mild COVID-19 (a few samples of this study predate the infection). Cell type and time point are not known. The sequenced sample was PBMCs or a T cell subset sorted from them (not recorded which).

As DNA, the CDR3 is TGCAGCGCAGGACAGGGTGTGAGCACTGAAGCTTTCTTT. It encodes CSAGQGVSTEAFF. This sequence joins TRBV29-1 and TRBJ1-1; the match to TRBD1 covers 8 bases. The V segment lost 7 bases and the J segment 4 bases; nucleotides outside the gene matches: 8. Per the germline V gene, CDR1 is SQVTM and CDR2 is ANQGSEA. This CDR3 comprises 13 residues.